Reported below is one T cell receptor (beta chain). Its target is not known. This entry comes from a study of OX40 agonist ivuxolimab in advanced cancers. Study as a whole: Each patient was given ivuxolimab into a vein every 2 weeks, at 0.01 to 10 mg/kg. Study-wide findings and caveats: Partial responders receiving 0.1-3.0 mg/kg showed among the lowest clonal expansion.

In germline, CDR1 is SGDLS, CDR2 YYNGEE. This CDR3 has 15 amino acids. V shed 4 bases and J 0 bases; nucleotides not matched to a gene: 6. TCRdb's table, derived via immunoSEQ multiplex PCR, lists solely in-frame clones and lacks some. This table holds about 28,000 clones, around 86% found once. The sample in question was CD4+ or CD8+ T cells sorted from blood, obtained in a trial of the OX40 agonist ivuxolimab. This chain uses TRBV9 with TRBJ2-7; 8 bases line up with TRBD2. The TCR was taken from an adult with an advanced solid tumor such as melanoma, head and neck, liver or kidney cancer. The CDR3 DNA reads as TGTGCCAGCAGCCAGAGCGGGGGCACCTCCTACGAGCAGTACTTC. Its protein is CASSQSGGTSYEQYF. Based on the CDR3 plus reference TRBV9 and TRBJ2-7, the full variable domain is DSGVTQTPKHLITATGQRVTLRCSPRSGDLSVYWYQQSLDQGLQFLIQYYNGEERAKGNILERFSAQQFPDLHSELNLSSLELGDSALYFCASSQSGGTSYEQYFGPGTRLTVT.